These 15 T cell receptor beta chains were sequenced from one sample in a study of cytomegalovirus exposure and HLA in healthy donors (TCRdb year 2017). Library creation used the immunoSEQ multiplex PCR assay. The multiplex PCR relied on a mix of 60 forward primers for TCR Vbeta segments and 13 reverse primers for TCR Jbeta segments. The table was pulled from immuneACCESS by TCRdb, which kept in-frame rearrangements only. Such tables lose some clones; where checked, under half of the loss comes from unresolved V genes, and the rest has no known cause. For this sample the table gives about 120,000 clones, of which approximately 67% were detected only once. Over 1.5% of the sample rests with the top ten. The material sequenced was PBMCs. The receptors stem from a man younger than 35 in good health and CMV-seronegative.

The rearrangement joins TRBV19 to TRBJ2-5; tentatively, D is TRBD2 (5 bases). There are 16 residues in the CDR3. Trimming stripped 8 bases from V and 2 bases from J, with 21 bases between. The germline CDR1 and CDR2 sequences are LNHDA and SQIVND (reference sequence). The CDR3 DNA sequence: TGTGCCAGTTCCCCCGGGGTAGCGAAGCCTCAAGAGACCCAGTACTTC. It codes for CASSPGVAKPQETQYF.

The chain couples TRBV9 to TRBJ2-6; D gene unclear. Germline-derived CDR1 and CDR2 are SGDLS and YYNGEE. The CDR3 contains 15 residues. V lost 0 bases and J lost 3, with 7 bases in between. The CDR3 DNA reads TGTGCCAGCAGCGTAGCTGGCAGTGGGGCCAACGTCCTGACTTTC. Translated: CASSVAGSGANVLTF.

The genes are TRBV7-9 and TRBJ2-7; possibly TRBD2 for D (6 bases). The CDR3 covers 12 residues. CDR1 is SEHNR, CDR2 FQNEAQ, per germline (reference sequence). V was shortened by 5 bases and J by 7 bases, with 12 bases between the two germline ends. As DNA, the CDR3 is TGTGCCAGCAGCGACACCCGGGGGGAGCAGTACTTC. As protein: CASSDTRGEQYF.

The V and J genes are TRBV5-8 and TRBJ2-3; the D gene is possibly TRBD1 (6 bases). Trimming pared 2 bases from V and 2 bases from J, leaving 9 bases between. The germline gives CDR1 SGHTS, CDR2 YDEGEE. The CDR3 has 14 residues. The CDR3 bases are TGTGCCAGCAGCTTAGGACAGCCCACAGATACGCAGTATTTT. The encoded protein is CASSLGQPTDTQYF.

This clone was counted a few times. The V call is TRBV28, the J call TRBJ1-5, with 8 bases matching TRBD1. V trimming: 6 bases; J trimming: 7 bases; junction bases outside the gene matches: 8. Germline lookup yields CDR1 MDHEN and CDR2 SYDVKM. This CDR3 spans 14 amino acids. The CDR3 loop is CASSRTGPGQPQHF. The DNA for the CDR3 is TGTGCCAGCAGCCGGACAGGGCCCGGGCAGCCCCAGCATTTT. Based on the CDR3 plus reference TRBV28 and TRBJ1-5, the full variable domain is DVKVTQSSRYLVKRTGEKVFLECVQDMDHENMFWYRQDPGLGLRLIYFSYDVKMKEKGDIPEGYSVSREKKERFSLILESASTNQTSMYLCASSRTGPGQPQHFGDGTRLSIL.

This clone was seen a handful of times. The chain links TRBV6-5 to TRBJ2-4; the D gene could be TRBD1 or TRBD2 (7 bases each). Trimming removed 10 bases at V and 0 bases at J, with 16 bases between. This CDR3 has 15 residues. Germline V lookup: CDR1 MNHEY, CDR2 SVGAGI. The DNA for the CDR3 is TGTGCCACCAGGGGGGGAGATGTAGCCAAAAACATTCAGTACTTC. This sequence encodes CATRGGDVAKNIQYF.

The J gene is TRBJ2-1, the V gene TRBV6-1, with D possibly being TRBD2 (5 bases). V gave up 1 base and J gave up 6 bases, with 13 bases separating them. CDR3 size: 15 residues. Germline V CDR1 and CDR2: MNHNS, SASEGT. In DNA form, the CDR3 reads TGTGCCAGCAGTGAAGAAGCTAGCTTATTCAATGAGCAGTTCTTC. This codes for CASSEEASLFNEQFF.

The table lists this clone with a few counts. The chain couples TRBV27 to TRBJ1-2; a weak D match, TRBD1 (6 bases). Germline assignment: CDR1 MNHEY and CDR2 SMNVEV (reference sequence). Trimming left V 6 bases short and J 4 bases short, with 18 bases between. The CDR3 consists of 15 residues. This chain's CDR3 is CASRPGGAGSYGYTF. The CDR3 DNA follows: TGTGCCAGCAGGCCGGGGGGGGCGGGGAGCTATGGCTACACCTTC.

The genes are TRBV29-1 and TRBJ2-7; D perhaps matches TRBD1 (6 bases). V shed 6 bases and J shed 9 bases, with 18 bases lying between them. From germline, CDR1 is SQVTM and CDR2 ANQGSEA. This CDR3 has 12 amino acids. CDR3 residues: CSVVLTGKAQYF. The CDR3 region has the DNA TGCAGCGTCGTTCTGACAGGAAAGGCGCAGTACTTC.

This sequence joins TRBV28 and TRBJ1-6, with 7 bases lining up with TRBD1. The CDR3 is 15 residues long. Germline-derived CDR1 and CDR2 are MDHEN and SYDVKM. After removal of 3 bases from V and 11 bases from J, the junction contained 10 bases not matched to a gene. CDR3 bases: TGTGCCAGCAGTTTGTCCGCGGGACAGAGTCCACCCCTCCACTTT. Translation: CASSLSAGQSPPLHF.

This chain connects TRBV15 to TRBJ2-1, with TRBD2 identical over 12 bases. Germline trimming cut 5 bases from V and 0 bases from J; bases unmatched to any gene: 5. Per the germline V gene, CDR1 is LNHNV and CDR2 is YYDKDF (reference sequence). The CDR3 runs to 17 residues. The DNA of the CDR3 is TGTGCCACCAGCGGACTAGCGGGACAGAGCTCCTACAATGAGCAGTTCTTC. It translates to CATSGLAGQSSYNEQFF.

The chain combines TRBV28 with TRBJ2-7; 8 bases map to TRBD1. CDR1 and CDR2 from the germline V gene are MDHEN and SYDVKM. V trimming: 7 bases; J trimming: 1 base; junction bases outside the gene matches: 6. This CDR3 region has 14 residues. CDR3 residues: CASTDRVGSYEQYF. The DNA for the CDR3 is TGTGCCAGCACGGACAGGGTAGGTTCCTACGAGCAGTACTTC.

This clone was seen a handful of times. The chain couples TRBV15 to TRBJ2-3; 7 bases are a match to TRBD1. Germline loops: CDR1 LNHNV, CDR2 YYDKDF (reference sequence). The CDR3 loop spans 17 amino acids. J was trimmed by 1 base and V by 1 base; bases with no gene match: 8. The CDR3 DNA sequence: TGTGCCACCAGCAGAGCGTTCCGACAGGGCGGCACAGATACGCAGTATTTT. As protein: CATSRAFRQGGTDTQYF.

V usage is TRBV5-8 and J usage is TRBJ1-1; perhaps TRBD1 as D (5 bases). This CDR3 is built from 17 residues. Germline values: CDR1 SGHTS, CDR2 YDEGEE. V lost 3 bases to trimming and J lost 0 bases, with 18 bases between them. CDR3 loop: CASSWEGPGPMNTEAFF. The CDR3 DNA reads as TGTGCCAGCAGCTGGGAGGGGCCAGGGCCCATGAACACTGAAGCTTTCTTT.

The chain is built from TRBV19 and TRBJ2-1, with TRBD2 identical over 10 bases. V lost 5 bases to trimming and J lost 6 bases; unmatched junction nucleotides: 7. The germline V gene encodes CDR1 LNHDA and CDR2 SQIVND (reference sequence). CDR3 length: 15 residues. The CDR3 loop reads CASSHPASGSNEQFF. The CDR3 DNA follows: TGTGCCAGTAGTCATCCGGCTAGCGGGAGCAATGAGCAGTTCTTC. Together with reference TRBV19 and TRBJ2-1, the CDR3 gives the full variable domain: DGGITQSPKYLFRKEGQNVTLSCEQNLNHDAMYWYRQDPGQGLRLIYYSQIVNDFQKGDIAEGYSVSREKKESFPLTVTSAQKNPTAFYLCASSHPASGSNEQFFGPGTRLTVL.